Described below is a single T cell receptor beta chain sequence and its context. The target antigen is unknown. This record comes from a study of CD8 T cells in ankylosing spondylitis. Germline V gene lookup returns CDR1 DFQATT and CDR2 SNEGSKA (reference sequence). The CDR3 is 14 residues long. V was pared by 4 bases and J by 9 bases, with 7 bases of the junction left unmatched. Study results and caveats: Disease-linked clones, CD8+, were relatively rare in peripheral blood.

One entry per CDR3 protein results from TCRdb running MiXCR on the 5' RACE reads. The sample lists some 92,000 distinct CDR3 sequences, roughly 27% occurring once. This sequence joins TRBV20-1 and TRBJ2-1; the match to TRBD2 covers 12 bases. The sequence was collected from a male donor with ankylosing spondylitis or in good health (not recorded which). What was sequenced was blood, either unsorted or a sorted T cell fraction (not recorded which). The CDR3 spells CSAIVLAGGSEQFF. The DNA for the CDR3 is TGCAGTGCTATCGTCCTAGCGGGAGGGAGTGAGCAGTTCTTC.